One sample yielded the 12 T cell receptor beta chains listed below, sequenced in a study of T cell clonality in common variable immunodeficiency. Overall study findings and caveats: Fewer deletions and N-nucleotide insertions were reportedly seen in common variable immunodeficiency TCR beta sequences.

The protocol was immunoSEQ multiplex PCR, while the TCRdb copy is restricted to in-frame clones and leaves out a portion. The sample yields about 26,000 clones, without any singletons. No antigen has been identified for these receptors. The sample consisted of peripheral blood mononuclear cells. The receptors here all came from a human donor with common variable immunodeficiency.

This clone was counted many times. The sequenced fragment ends 3 residues before the CDR3 boundary, so the rest is inferred from the germline J gene. The J gene is TRBJ1-1, the V gene TRBV10-3; D call uncertain. The germline gives CDR1 ENHRY, CDR2 SYGVKD. The V end was cut by 3 bases, the J end by 3 bases, with 8 bases between. This CDR3 has 13 amino acids. CDR3 DNA (partial): TGTGCCATCAGTGACCGGGGAGACACTGAA. Translated, it gives CAISDRGDTE. The full-length CDR3 reads as CAISDRGDTEAFF.

This clone was counted at least ten times. The CDR3 end falls 3 residues outside the read, so it is completed with the germline J gene. The chain employs TRBV6-2 or TRBV6-3 and TRBJ1-4; the D gene is possibly TRBD1 (5 bases). This CDR3 comprises 15 residues. Between the trimmed V and J ends, which lost 8 bases and 4 bases, there was a span of 17 bases. Germline V gene data show CDR1 as MNHEY and CDR2 as SVGEGT. This CDR3 is CASLPCREGNEKLFF. The covered CDR3 bases are TGTGCCAGCCTTCCGTGCAGGGAAGGTAATGAAAAA.

This clone showed up many times. With the read ending 3 residues before the CDR3 end, the germline J gene is used to fill in that end. This rearrangement joins TRBV19 to TRBJ2-2; a possible D gene is TRBD1 (7 bases). The CDR3 spans 14 residues. Germline V CDR1 and CDR2: LNHDA, SQIVND (reference sequence). With 4 bases removed from V and 7 bases from J, the gap between germline ends came to 13 bases. Here the CDR3 reads CASSSGGGSGELFF. CDR3 DNA (partial): TGTGCCAGTAGTAGTGGAGGGGGCAGCGGGGAG.

By sample fraction, this clone is medium-sized. The read is 3 residues too short to cover the CDR3 end, so that end is filled in from the germline J gene. V gene TRBV5-1 combines with J gene TRBJ2-3, with 8 bases aligning to TRBD1. V trimming: 0 bases; J trimming: 2 bases; junction bases outside the gene matches: 8. The germline V gene has CDR1 SGHRS and CDR2 YFSETQ. The CDR3 contains 17 residues. The CDR3 bases that were read are TGCGCCAGCAGCTTGGAACCGGACCAGGGGGCCACAGATACG. This codes for CASSLEPDQGATDT. The entire CDR3 protein is CASSLEPDQGATDTQYF. Using reference TRBV5-1 and TRBJ2-3 for the parts outside the CDR3, the full variable domain is KAGVTQTPRYLIKTRGQQVTLSCSPISGHRSVSWYQQTPGQGLQFLFEYFSETQRNKGNFPGRFSGRQFSNSRSEMNVSTLELGDSALYLCASSLEPDQGATDTQYFGPGTRLTVL.

This clone was counted ten times or more. The CDR3 end falls 3 residues outside the read, so it is completed with the germline J gene. This chain links TRBV5-1 with TRBJ2-1; D might be TRBD1 or TRBD2, each matching 5 bases. CDR1 is SGHRS and CDR2 is YFSETQ in the germline V gene. The germline V and J ends were trimmed by 1 base and 0 bases, with 11 bases remaining between them. The CDR3 spans 16 residues. The CDR3 is CASSLFSGSSYNEQFF. The CDR3 bases that were read are TGCGCCAGCAGCTTGTTTTCAGGGAGCTCCTACAATGAG.

Ten or more counts support this clone. The CDR3 end is not reached by the read, which stops 3 residues before it; the germline J gene fills it in. This sequence joins TRBV30 and TRBJ1-5, with a tentative D call TRBD1 (6 bases). The CDR3 runs to 13 residues. Germline lookup yields CDR1 GTSNPN and CDR2 SVGIG (reference sequence). V was clipped by 2 bases and J by 5 bases, with 10 bases between them. The CDR3 is CAWSNREDQPQHF. The sequenced part of the CDR3 DNA is TGTGCCTGGAGTAACAGGGAAGATCAGCCC. Full variable domain (rest looked up from reference TRBV30 and TRBJ1-5): SQTIHQWPATLVQPVGSPLSLECTVEGTSNPNLYWYRQAAGRGLQLLFYSVGIGQISSEVPQNLSASRPQDRQFILSSKKLLLSDSGFYLCAWSNREDQPQHFGDGTRLSIL.

This clone has a count of ten or more. The read terminates 3 residues before the CDR3 end, so the remaining end is supplied by the germline J gene. V gene TRBV19 combines with J gene TRBJ2-3; D remains ambiguous. Germline CDR1 reads LNHDA; CDR2 reads SQIVND (reference sequence). The CDR3 loop spans 15 amino acids. The V and J ends lost 5 bases and 4 bases respectively, with 16 bases between them. The chain's CDR3 is CASSSLAVLADTQYF. The sequenced CDR3 bases are TGTGCCAGTAGTTCCCTGGCGGTTCTGGCAGATACG. Complete variable domain (other parts from reference TRBV19 and TRBJ2-3): DGGITQSPKYLFRKEGQNVTLSCEQNLNHDAMYWYRQDPGQGLRLIYYSQIVNDFQKGDIAEGYSVSREKKESFPLTVTSAQKNPTAFYLCASSSLAVLADTQYFGPGTRLTVL.

This clone was seen many times. From the germline J gene comes the end of the CDR3, since the read stops 3 residues before it. The chain recombines TRBV30 with TRBJ1-1; D is possibly TRBD1 (6 bases). The CDR3 is made up of 11 amino acids. CDR1 and CDR2 (germline): GTSNPN, SVGIG (reference sequence). The CDR3 is CAWSVGQPAFF. The covered CDR3 bases are TGTGCCTGGAGTGTAGGACAGCCG.

In this sample, this clone turned up a few times. The chain's CDR3 is CASSLVSSGRQDTQYF. Incomplete CDR3 DNA: TGCGCCAGCAGCTTGGTTTCTAGCGGGAGGCAAGATACG. The chain uses TRBV5-1 and TRBJ2-3; 11 nucleotides align to TRBD2. The CDR3 goes on 3 residues after the read ends, and that part is filled in from the germline J gene. The germline V gene encodes CDR1 SGHRS and CDR2 YFSETQ. After removal of 0 bases from V and 5 bases from J, the junction contained 5 bases not matched to a gene. The CDR3 is 16 amino acids.

This clone was detected only a few times. Read data end 3 residues before the CDR3 end; the end is taken from the germline J gene. This chain joins TRBV2 and TRBJ2-2; 12 bases map to TRBD1. This CDR3 is built from 15 residues. The junction had 3 bases not matched to a gene; V was cut back by 10 bases and J by 0 bases. Germline lookup yields CDR1 SNHLY and CDR2 FYNNEI. The chain's CDR3 is CATGTGGANTGELFF. The covered CDR3 bases are TGTGCCACCGGGACAGGGGGCGCGAACACCGGGGAG.

A few counts support this clone. The CDR3 end falls 3 residues outside the read, so it is completed with the germline J gene. The rearrangement links TRBV7-3 to TRBJ1-2; tentative D call: TRBD1 (6 bases). Germline loops: CDR1 SGHTA, CDR2 FQGTGA. CDR3 length: 15 residues. The V end was cut by 2 bases, the J end by 7 bases, with 17 bases between. CDR3 DNA (partial): TGTGCCAGCAGCTTAGGGGGCCAGGGTTTTGGTGGC. This sequence encodes CASSLGGQGFGG. From start to end, the CDR3 is CASSLGGQGFGGYTF.

This clone has a count of ten or more. The sequence runs out 3 residues before the end of the CDR3; the remainder is reconstructed from the germline J gene. The V gene is TRBV5-1, the J gene TRBJ2-1; perhaps TRBD1 as D (6 bases). Germline CDR1 and CDR2: SGHRS and YFSETQ. The CDR3 contains 14 residues. V lost 2 bases, J lost 4 bases, and 10 bases lay in between. The CDR3 loop reads CASSFGTLYNEQFF. The sequenced part of the CDR3 DNA is TGCGCCAGCAGCTTCGGGACACTTTACAATGAG.